This T cell receptor (beta chain) is drawn from a study of monozygotic twins with inflammatory bowel disease. Study outcomes and limitations: Patients with IBD had less TCRbeta diversity (inverse Simpson) than their healthy co-twins. Resolution of different T cell subtypes was not achieved. The analysis yielded no support for one strong signal or clonotype associated with IBD. No difference was seen in repertoire similarity between concordant and discordant twins, possibly from limited power.

With regard to this clonotype: Its specificity is unknown.

No DNA is given; TCRdb re-called the 5' RACE reads and lists each CDR3 protein once. The sample totals under 200,000 distinct CDR3 sequences; its top ten clones hold over 2.5%. The length of the CDR3 is 16 residues. From germline, CDR1 is LGHDT and CDR2 YNNKEL (reference sequence). This chain joins TRBV3-1 and TRBJ1-2; as DNA is missing, the TRBD1 call by TCRdb cannot be tested. Sequenced sample: blood. This receptor was obtained from a human donor with ulcerative colitis or Crohn's disease, or a healthy co-twin of an affected twin (not recorded which). The CDR3 region is CASSQVRYDREYGYTF.